This passage covers 3 T cell receptor beta chains from one sample sequenced in a study of T cells in Graves' hyperthyroidism and ophthalmopathy. TCR beta CDR3 region amplification was performed from RNA transcripts. A set of HTBI primers served as the primers for a first-round RT-PCR of the TCR CDR3. MiXCR, run by TCRdb on the multiplex PCR reads, gives a single entry per CDR3 protein. The sample includes approximately 430,000 distinct CDR3 sequences, approximately 14% of them seen just once. Sequencing was performed on blood. The source of these receptors is a woman aged 18 to 35 with Graves' hyperthyroidism.

The sample holds many counts of this clonotype. The chain uses TRBV12-3 or TRBV12-4 and TRBJ1-1; the match to TRBD1 covers 8 bases. J gave up 0 bases and V 8 bases, and 11 bases lay outside the gene matches. The CDR3 runs 16 residues. CDR3 coding DNA: TGTGCCAGCTACACGAACCCGACAGGGGTGAACACTGAAGCTTTCTTT. Amino acids: CASYTNPTGVNTEAFF.

This clonotype showed up just a few times. A read error is possible here, since a much larger clone lies one base away. V is TRBV27 and J is TRBJ2-1, with 11 bases matching TRBD2. V gave up 5 bases and J gave up 8 bases; unmatched junction bases: 5. The CDR3 contains 14 residues. Germline V CDR1 and CDR2: MNHEY, SMNVEV (reference sequence). CDR3: CASSGLAGGDEQFF. The CDR3 region has the DNA TGTGCCAGCAGTGGACTAGCGGGTGGGGATGAGCAGTTCTTC.

This clonotype was recorded at least ten times. The genes are TRBV27 and TRBJ1-5, with 9 bases matching TRBD1. V lost 6 bases, J lost 5 bases, and 5 bases stayed unmatched. The CDR3 is 14 amino acids. The germline gives CDR1 MNHEY, CDR2 SMNVEV (reference sequence). Here the CDR3 reads CASSLTGGDQPQHF. CDR3 nucleotides: TGTGCCAGCAGCCTTACAGGGGGCGATCAGCCCCAGCATTTT.